A single sample is the source of the 18 T cell receptor beta chains below, sequenced in a study of cytomegalovirus exposure and HLA in healthy donors. A multiplex PCR was run with 60 Vbeta primers and 13 Jbeta primers. Sequencing was performed with immunoSEQ multiplex PCR; in TCRdb, only in-frame clones are kept and a portion is missing. The sample holds some 190,000 clones, around 80% seen once. The sequenced sample was PBMCs. Receptor source: a man younger than 35 in good health and CMV-seronegative.

The rearrangement uses TRBV30 and TRBJ2-6, with 7 bases identical to TRBD1. Looked up from germline, CDR1 is GTSNPN and CDR2 is SVGIG (reference sequence). The CDR3 is 16 amino acids. V was clipped by 2 bases and J by 3 bases; unmatched bases: 7. In nucleotides, the CDR3 is TGTGCCTGGAGTTCGCAGGGGGTGATTGGGGCCAACGTCCTGACTTTC. Translated, it gives CAWSSQGVIGANVLTF.

The chain uses TRBV4-1 and TRBJ1-1; no clear D. Germline V gene data show CDR1 as MGHRA and CDR2 as YSYEKL. V gave up 3 bases and J gave up 6 bases, with 17 bases separating them. The CDR3 extends over 15 amino acids. CDR3 sequence: CASSQDRGVRSEAFF. DNA of the CDR3: TGCGCCAGCAGCCAGGACCGCGGGGTGCGGTCTGAAGCTTTCTTT.

J is TRBJ2-2 and V is TRBV30; possible D gene TRBD2, 6 bases. The CDR3 loop spans 15 amino acids. Germline V CDR1 and CDR2: GTSNPN, SVGIG (reference sequence). V dropped 2 bases and J dropped 4 bases, with 14 bases sitting between them. CDR3 DNA: TGTGCCTGGAGTCTAGTAGGAGGGAGCACCGGGGAGCTGTTTTTT. Translated: CAWSLVGGSTGELFF.

This clone was picked up a small number of times. The rearrangement joins TRBV5-6 to TRBJ1-6, with D uncertain. The V gene lost 4 bases and the J gene lost 6 bases, with 20 bases spanning the gap. The CDR3 extends over 17 amino acids. In germline, CDR1 is SGHDT, CDR2 YYEEEE. CDR3 DNA: TGTGCCAGCAGCCCGGAGGTTGCAAGGGATTTTAATTCACCCCTCCACTTT. This gives the protein CASSPEVARDFNSPLHF.

The chain uses TRBV18 and TRBJ1-2; perhaps TRBD1 as D (6 bases). V lost 0 bases and J lost 7, with 15 bases in between. Per germline, CDR1 KGHSH and CDR2 LQKENI. This CDR3 has 15 amino acids. CDR3 coding DNA: TGTGCCAGCTCACCACCAACAGGGACCCTTACTGGCTACACCTTC. This gives the protein CASSPPTGTLTGYTF.

The chain employs TRBV6-1 and TRBJ1-5, with a tentative D call TRBD1 (6 bases). The CDR3 spans 16 residues. V lost 4 bases and J lost 3, with 16 bases in between. Germline V gene lookup returns CDR1 MNHNS and CDR2 SASEGT. CDR3: CASSGSTGMINQPQHF. Here the CDR3 DNA reads TGTGCCAGCAGTGGAAGTACAGGGATGATCAATCAGCCCCAGCATTTT.

The chain uses TRBV6-8 and TRBJ1-5; D ambiguous. CDR1 is MNHGY and CDR2 is SAAAGT in the germline V gene. Trimming took off 5 bases at V and 0 bases at J, with 14 bases between the two ends. The length of the CDR3 is 16 residues. Here the CDR3 reads CASSPSVRYSNQPQHF. DNA of the CDR3: TGTGCCAGCAGTCCGTCGGTGAGATATAGCAATCAGCCCCAGCATTTT.

J is TRBJ2-3 and V is TRBV12-2; TRBD2 is taken as the D call from the table, unchecked against the DNA. TRBV12-2 counts as a pseudogene. This CDR3 contains 19 residues. In DNA, the CDR3 is TGTGCAAGTCGCTCCGCCGCCTCCCATGGTCGGGAGAGCACAGATACGCAGTATTTT. As protein: CASRSAASHGRESTDTQYF.

The chain uses TRBV28 and TRBJ1-1, with D tentatively TRBD1 (5 bases). Germline V gene sequence: CDR1 MDHEN, CDR2 SYDVKM. V dropped 6 bases and J dropped 5 bases, with 13 bases sitting between them. The CDR3 spans 13 residues. CDR3 amino acids: CASRLGTRTEAFF. The DNA of the CDR3 is TGTGCCAGCAGGTTAGGGACTAGGACTGAAGCTTTCTTT.

This chain uses TRBV5-1 with TRBJ1-1; D is uncertain. The germline V gene has CDR1 SGHRS and CDR2 YFSETQ. Trimming shortened V by 4 bases and J by 8 bases, and 15 bases separated the two germline ends. There are 13 residues in the CDR3. The CDR3 sequence: CASSLPLSGEAFF. Here the CDR3 DNA reads TGCGCCAGCAGCCTCCCCCTCTCCGGGGAAGCTTTCTTT.

V gene TRBV9 combines with J gene TRBJ1-5, with 8 bases fitting TRBD1. Per the germline V gene, CDR1 is SGDLS and CDR2 is YYNGEE. The CDR3 runs to 15 residues. The V segment lost 5 bases and the J segment 1 base; nucleotides outside the gene matches: 5. The DNA of the CDR3 is TGTGCCAGCAGTGCACAGGGGGTGAGCAATCAGCCCCAGCATTTT. Protein sequence: CASSAQGVSNQPQHF.

The rearrangement joins TRBV29-1 to TRBJ2-7; TRBD2 matches 8 bases. V gave up 5 bases and J gave up 5 bases; unmatched junction bases: 11. Germline-derived CDR1 and CDR2 are SQVTM and ANQGSEA. The CDR3 has 14 residues. The CDR3 sequence is CSVTISGGGNEQYF. In DNA, the CDR3 is TGCAGCGTTACGATCTCGGGGGGGGGTAACGAGCAGTACTTC.

The chain joins TRBV5-1 to TRBJ1-4; D possibly corresponds to TRBD1 (5 bases). The germline V gene encodes CDR1 SGHRS and CDR2 YFSETQ. The V end was cut by 4 bases, the J end by 8 bases, with 21 bases between. The CDR3 extends over 16 amino acids. The CDR3 loop is CASSLHGGGVREKLFF. In nucleotides, the CDR3 is TGCGCCAGCAGCCTCCATGGTGGGGGGGTGAGGGAAAAACTGTTTTTT. The full variable domain, in which reference TRBV5-1 and TRBJ1-4 provide the parts outside the CDR3, is KAGVTQTPRYLIKTRGQQVTLSCSPISGHRSVSWYQQTPGQGLQFLFEYFSETQRNKGNFPGRFSGRQFSNSRSEMNVSTLELGDSALYLCASSLHGGGVREKLFFGSGTQLSVL.

The CDR3 is CASSPYSGNTIYF. The CDR3 region has the DNA TGTGCCAGCAGCCCGTACTCTGGAAACACCATATATTTT. The chain joins TRBV6-5 to TRBJ1-3; D gene unclear. V lost 6 bases, J lost 0 bases, and 6 bases lay in between. Germline CDR1 MNHEY, CDR2 SVGAGI. CDR3 length equals 13 residues.

A few counts support this clone. The chain has TRBV7-3 and TRBJ2-7, with TRBD1 as a possible D gene (5 bases). The CDR3 is 13 amino acids. Germline CDR1 is SGHTA and CDR2 is FQGTGA. The V end lost 2 bases, the J end lost 5 bases, and 10 bases lay between the germline ends. The CDR3 coding sequence is TGTGCCAGCAGCTTAGGGGCTGGACACGAGCAGTACTTC. Protein sequence: CASSLGAGHEQYF.

This clone was seen once. V is TRBV6-4 and J is TRBJ2-1, with 8 nucleotides matching TRBD2. This CDR3 has 16 amino acids. The trim removed 7 bases at V and 0 bases at J, leaving 8 bases unmatched. CDR1 and CDR2 from the germline V gene are MRHNA and SNTAGT. In nucleotides, the CDR3 is TGTGCCAGCATTCTAGCGGGTCGGATCTCCTACAATGAGCAGTTCTTC. This codes for CASILAGRISYNEQFF.

The chain recombines TRBV2 with TRBJ1-6; a weak D match, TRBD1 (6 bases). The CDR3 spans 14 residues. The germline CDR1 and CDR2 sequences are SNHLY and FYNNEI. Trimming stripped 7 bases from V and 6 bases from J, with 13 bases between. The CDR3: CASKGGAGNSPLHF. The CDR3 DNA reads as TGTGCCAGCAAGGGGGGGGCGGGTAATTCACCCCTCCACTTT. Based on the CDR3 plus reference TRBV2 and TRBJ1-6, the full variable domain is EPEVTQTPSHQVTQMGQEVILRCVPISNHLYFYWYRQILGQKVEFLVSFYNNEISEKSEIFDDQFSVERPDGSNFTLKIRSTKLEDSAMYFCASKGGAGNSPLHFGNGTRLTVT.

The chain carries TRBV5-1 and TRBJ2-2, with TRBD1 identical over 9 bases. This CDR3 has 16 residues. Germline values: CDR1 SGHRS, CDR2 YFSETQ. Trimming at V came to 4 bases and at J to 6 bases, leaving 10 bases not matched to a gene. The CDR3 DNA reads as TGCGCCAGCAGCAACCGGGACAGGGTGAAGGCCGGGGAGCTGTTTTTT. Translation gives CASSNRDRVKAGELFF.